This TCR beta chain was profiled in a study of blood T cell repertoires in COVID-19. Study-level information: Samples representing acute and convalescent COVID-19 were sourced from the United States, Italy and Spain.

Per the study methods: From reference gene primer amplification, estimates of nucleated cell counts were derived. Profiling relied on immunoSEQ multiplex PCR, and the TCRdb table lists in-frame clones only, not all of them. V, J and clone size derive from that table, while D and trimming were established from the DNA sequence. Found here are roughly 67,000 clones, roughly 72% of them singletons; the top ten hold about 6.4%. The CDR3 runs 13 residues. The V end was cut by 2 bases, the J end by 1 base, with 5 bases between. Germline CDR1 and CDR2: SEHNR and FQNEAQ (reference sequence). The clonotype comes from a woman aged 45 to 65 with active or convalescent COVID-19. Sequencing input: peripheral blood. The chain joins TRBV7-9 to TRBJ2-5; the D is unclear. CDR3 in DNA: TGTGCCAGCAGCTTAATCAGCCAAGAGACCCAGTACTTC. The encoded protein is CASSLISQETQYF.